This entry lists 6 T cell receptor beta chains sequenced from one sample in a study of control samples from healthy donors and cancer patients. TCRdb's copy holds only in-frame clones and misses some; the assay was immunoSEQ multiplex PCR. The sample has tens of thousands of clones; 84% are singletons. The sequenced sample was blood. These receptors were obtained from a man aged 50 to 60 in good health.

This chain connects TRBV18 to TRBJ2-7; D assignment may be TRBD1 or TRBD2 (5 bases each). Looked up from germline, CDR1 is KGHSH and CDR2 is LQKENI. V gave up 1 base and J gave up 4 bases, with 14 bases separating them. The CDR3 spans 15 residues. The DNA for the CDR3 is TGTGCCAGCTCACCACGAGGGCAGGGAGCATACGAGCAGTACTTC. Residues: CASSPRGQGAYEQYF.

The genes are TRBV30 and TRBJ1-1; D is perhaps TRBD1 (6 bases). Germline CDR1 is GTSNPN and CDR2 is SVGIG (reference sequence). V gave up 5 bases and J gave up 0 bases, with 10 bases separating them. The CDR3 loop spans 13 amino acids. CDR3 sequence (DNA): TGTGCCTGGGATACAGGGATGAACACTGAAGCTTTCTTT. This encodes CAWDTGMNTEAFF.

This sequence joins TRBV25-1 and TRBJ2-1; TRBD1 aligns across 7 bases. CDR1 is MGHDK and CDR2 is SYGVNS in the germline V gene. This CDR3 is built from 16 residues. The junction had 8 bases not matched to a gene; V was cut back by 1 base and J by 5 bases. DNA for the CDR3: TGTGCCAGCAGTGAATTGATGGGGACAGCTCACAATGAGCAGTTCTTC. This encodes CASSELMGTAHNEQFF.

V gene TRBV2 combines with J gene TRBJ1-1; unclear D gene. The V and J ends lost 7 bases and 1 base respectively, with 4 bases between them. The CDR3 is made up of 11 amino acids. Germline-derived CDR1 and CDR2 are SNHLY and FYNNEI. The chain's CDR3 is CASKRNTEAFF. The CDR3 DNA reads as TGTGCCAGCAAACGGAACACTGAAGCTTTCTTT.

The gene calls are TRBV6-5 and TRBJ1-1, with D perhaps TRBD1 (6 bases). V was cut by 6 bases and J by 2 bases, with 13 bases left in between. The germline V gene encodes CDR1 MNHEY and CDR2 SVGAGI. The CDR3 sequence is 14 residues long. CDR3 protein: CASSRGQLNTEAFF. The CDR3 DNA reads TGTGCCAGCAGCCGCGGACAGTTAAACACTGAAGCTTTCTTT.

J is TRBJ2-1 and V is TRBV5-1; 15 bases line up with TRBD2. This CDR3 region has 17 residues. J gave up 1 base and V 7 bases, and 6 bases lay outside the gene matches. The germline CDR1 and CDR2 sequences are SGHRS and YFSETQ. CDR3 sequence: CASGGLAGGMSYNEQFF. The CDR3 region has the DNA TGCGCCAGCGGGGGACTAGCGGGAGGCATGTCCTACAATGAGCAGTTCTTC.